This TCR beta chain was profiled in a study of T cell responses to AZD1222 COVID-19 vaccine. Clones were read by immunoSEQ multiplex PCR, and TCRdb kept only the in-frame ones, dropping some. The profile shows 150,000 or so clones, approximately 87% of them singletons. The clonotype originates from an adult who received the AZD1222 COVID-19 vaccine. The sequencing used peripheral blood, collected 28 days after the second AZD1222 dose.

The CDR3 is CSASWIQGAEEQYF. Written as DNA, the CDR3 is TGCAGTGCTAGTTGGATACAGGGGGCAGAGGAGCAGTACTTC. The chain employs TRBV20-1 and TRBJ2-7; 9 positions agree with TRBD1. V lost 3 bases to trimming and J lost 7 bases; unmatched junction nucleotides: 10. CDR1 DFQATT and CDR2 SNEGSKA come from the germline V gene (reference sequence). The CDR3 is 14 residues long.